This TCR beta chain stems from a study of siplizumab effects on memory and regulatory T cells. The study's findings and limits: To unstimulated subsets, only a minor fraction of alloreactive clones could be mapped. Under siplizumab, an average around 69% of mappable alloreactive CD4+ clones were Treg-derived, compared with under 35% in controls.

There are 12 residues in the CDR3. V was clipped by 4 bases and J by 4 bases, with 8 bases between them. From germline, CDR1 is WNHNN and CDR2 SYGVQD (reference sequence). The data were produced by immunoSEQ multiplex PCR, yet TCRdb's version contains in-frame clones alone and is incomplete. The data show some 100,000 clones, about 91% seen once. As regards this clone: Its antigen is unidentified.

This TCR was sampled from a human donor in good health. Some clones in this sample may be carry-over from other donors' samples. The chain is built from TRBV10-1 and TRBJ2-7; tentative D call: TRBD2 (6 bases). The sequenced sample was CD4+ T cells sorted from blood. CDR3 nucleotides: TGCGCCAGCAGTGCGACTAGTTACGAGCAGTACTTC. Protein sequence: CASSATSYEQYF.